This T cell receptor beta chain derives from a study of shared clonotypes between healthy human individuals. Repertoires were generated with immunoSEQ multiplex PCR, while TCRdb's copy carries only in-frame clones and drops some. There are about half a million clones in the sample; 70% to 80% occur only once, and less than 15% lies in the top ten. As for this clone: Its antigen is as yet unknown. Being one base from a much bigger clone, this may be a read error. Here the CDR3 omits its conserved ending phenylalanine or tryptophan, so a read error is the likely source.

Trimming at V came to 5 bases and at J to 5 bases, leaving 5 bases not matched to a gene. This CDR3 region has 13 residues. Germline values: CDR1 LGHNA, CDR2 YNFKEQ. General observations from the study: An effect of sequencing depth on clonotype sharing among donors was expected.

Sequences were obtained from PBMCs. The TCR was taken from a middle-aged woman in good health. Some clones in this sample may be carry-over from other donors' samples. The chain recombines TRBV4-2 with TRBJ1-2; 7 bases match TRBD1. The CDR3 reads CASSGQDMYGYTL. The CDR3 nucleotides read TGTGCCAGCAGCGGACAGGATATGTATGGCTACACCCTC.